Listed below are T cell receptor beta chains from one sample, sequenced in a study of blood T cell repertoires in COVID-19. Profiled with immunoSEQ multiplex PCR; TCRdb holds only in-frame clones, not every one. The data contain about 280,000 clones, over 75% of them singletons. Sequencing was performed on peripheral blood. These receptors were taken from a man younger than 35 with active or convalescent COVID-19. The CDR3 runs from the conserved cysteine through the conserved F or W. The D gene is left open where the match is weak. Clone size is shown for a subset of rows, as once, few, many or a class of expanded clone.

TRBV10-2	-	TRBD1	TRBJ1-5	CASRRTGEGQPQHF	TGCGCCAGCAGGAGGACAGGGGAAGGTCAGCCCCAGCATTTT
TRBV29-1	-	-	TRBJ1-1	CSVLGWDGQKNTEAFF	TGCAGCGTTCTCGGTTGGGACGGACAGAAGAACACTGAAGCTTTCTTT
TRBV7-9	-	-	TRBJ1-6	CASSPFVVSTGYNSPLHF	TGTGCCAGCAGTCCTTTCGTAGTTTCGACAGGCTATAATTCACCCCTCCACTTT
TRBV12-3/TRBV12-4	-	-	TRBJ2-7	CASSFGGSYEQYF	TGTGCCAGCAGTTTCGGAGGGAGCTACGAGCAGTACTTC
TRBV18	-	-	TRBJ2-5	CASSPGTPETQYF	TGTGCCAGCTCCCCTGGGACTCCGGAGACCCAGTACTTC
TRBV5-1	-	-	TRBJ1-5	CASSLEPGRINQPQHF	TGCGCCAGCAGCTTGGAGCCAGGGCGAATCAATCAGCCCCAGCATTTT
TRBV14	-	-	TRBJ1-2	CASSQKRAHGYTF	TGTGCCAGCAGCCAAAAGCGAGCCCATGGCTACACCTTC
TRBV7-6	-	-	TRBJ2-5	CASSPRTPTREETQYF	TGTGCCAGCAGCCCTCGGACCCCTACCAGGGAAGAGACCCAGTACTTC
TRBV19	few	-	TRBJ1-2	CASSLEGRTYGYTF	TGTGCCAGTAGTTTGGAGGGCCGGACTTATGGCTACACCTTC
TRBV21-1	-	-	TRBJ2-7	CASIRRGRTYEQYF	TGTGCCAGCATCAGGCGGGGGAGGACCTACGAGCAGTACTTC
TRBV7-9	-	-	TRBJ1-5	CASSLADSGNQPQHF	TGTGCCAGCAGCTTAGCGGACTCGGGCAATCAGCCCCAGCATTTT
TRBV5-1	-	-	TRBJ1-1	CASSLESNRAGTEAFF	TGCGCCAGCAGCTTGGAGTCGAACAGGGCCGGCACTGAAGCTTTCTTT
TRBV4-1	-	-	TRBJ2-2	CASSQALRTGELFF	TGCGCCAGCAGCCAAGCACTACGCACCGGGGAGCTGTTTTTT
TRBV3-1/TRBV3-2	-	-	TRBJ1-1	CASTSFNTEAFF	TGTGCCAGCACTTCGTTTAACACTGAAGCTTTCTTT
TRBV3-1/TRBV3-2	-	-	TRBJ1-1	CASSQSVSLYEWANTEAFF	TGTGCCAGCAGCCAGTCCGTGAGCTTATACGAGTGGGCAAACACTGAAGCTTTCTTT
TRBV27	-	TRBD1	TRBJ2-7	CASSVQGNYHEQYF	TGTGCCAGCAGTGTACAGGGGAATTACCACGAGCAGTACTTC
TRBV4-2	-	TRBD2	TRBJ2-1	CASSQEWTSGGSNNEQFF	TGTGCCAGCAGCCAAGAATGGACTAGCGGGGGCTCTAACAATGAGCAGTTCTTC
TRBV27	-	-	TRBJ2-7	CASSSHDRPYEQYF	TGTGCCAGCAGTTCCCACGACAGACCCTACGAGCAGTACTTC
TRBV12-5	-	-	TRBJ1-2	CASGPVAGGYGYTF	TGTGCTAGTGGTCCCGTGGCAGGAGGCTATGGCTACACCTTC
TRBV7-3	-	-	TRBJ1-6	CASSLNGGANSPLHF	TGTGCCAGCAGCTTAAACGGGGGGGCTAATTCACCCCTCCACTTT
TRBV2	-	TRBD1	TRBJ2-2	CASSEGQGNTGELFF	TGTGCCAGCAGCGAAGGACAGGGGAACACCGGGGAGCTGTTTTTT
TRBV10-1	-	TRBD1	TRBJ1-4	CASIVGGGPNEKLFF	TGCGCCAGCATTGTAGGGGGCGGACCTAATGAAAAACTGTTTTTT
TRBV9	-	-	TRBJ1-3	CASSETYSLGNTIYF	TGTGCCAGCAGCGAGACCTACAGTCTCGGAAACACCATATATTTT
TRBV2	-	-	TRBJ2-7	CASSEASISYEQYF	TGTGCCAGCAGTGAAGCGTCAATCTCCTACGAGCAGTACTTC
TRBV2	-	-	TRBJ1-2	CASSEETGIYGYTF	TGTGCCAGCAGTGAAGAAACAGGGATCTATGGCTACACCTTC
TRBV18	-	TRBD1	TRBJ1-3	CASSPGTTGRNTIYF	TGTGCCAGCTCACCTGGGACGACAGGGCGAAACACCATATATTTT
TRBV20-1	-	-	TRBJ2-7	CSAVGSPEQYF	TGCAGTGCTGTCGGGTCCCCCGAGCAGTACTTC
TRBV5-1	-	-	TRBJ1-1	CASTPPKVGVGRAEAFF	TGCGCCAGCACCCCCCCCAAGGTCGGAGTTGGGAGAGCTGAAGCTTTCTTT
TRBV12-5	-	-	TRBJ1-1	CASGLVTGRANTEAFF	TGTGCTAGTGGTTTGGTCACAGGGAGAGCGAACACTGAAGCTTTCTTT
TRBV7-8	-	TRBD1	TRBJ2-7	CASSLPSTGLGSYEQYF	TGTGCCAGCAGCTTACCCTCGACAGGGTTAGGGTCCTACGAGCAGTACTTC
TRBV27	-	-	TRBJ2-7	CASSFQGHLLGEQYF	TGTGCCAGCAGTTTTCAGGGGCACCTACTAGGAGAGCAGTACTTC
TRBV5-4	once	-	TRBJ2-7	CASTLQGSSYEQYF	TGTGCCAGCACCCTGCAGGGTTCCTCCTACGAGCAGTACTTC
TRBV5-1	-	-	TRBJ2-1	CASSTQDRRNNEQFF	TGCGCCAGCAGCACACAGGACAGACGAAACAATGAGCAGTTCTTC
TRBV2	-	TRBD2	TRBJ2-7	CASSESGLAGSYEQYF	TGTGCCAGCAGTGAAAGTGGGCTAGCGGGCTCCTACGAGCAGTACTTC
TRBV6-5	-	TRBD1	TRBJ1-2	CASSSLIFRGRDGYTF	TGTGCCAGCAGTTCTCTCATCTTCAGGGGGCGGGATGGCTACACCTTC
TRBV5-1	-	-	TRBJ2-5	CASSFHSDQETQYF	TGCGCCAGCAGCTTCCACAGTGACCAAGAGACCCAGTACTTC
TRBV3-1/TRBV3-2	few	-	TRBJ1-2	CASSQMNGRRHGYTF	TGTGCCAGCAGCCAAATGAATGGCAGGCGTCACGGCTACACCTTC
TRBV10-2	-	-	TRBJ1-2	CASSPSGVLIYGYTF	TGCGCCAGCAGTCCGTCAGGGGTTCTTATCTATGGCTACACCTTC
TRBV13	-	-	TRBJ2-6	CASSSRGYSGANVLTF	TGTGCCAGCAGCTCCCGCGGTTACTCTGGGGCCAACGTCCTGACTTTC
TRBV7-8	-	-	TRBJ1-5	CASSISGAGNQPQHF	TGTGCCAGCAGCATATCAGGGGCTGGGAATCAGCCCCAGCATTTT
TRBV5-4	-	-	TRBJ2-2	CASSLAAGELFF	TGTGCCAGCAGCTTGGCGGCCGGGGAGCTGTTTTTT
TRBV6-1	-	-	TRBJ1-5	CASSEALLADRNQPQHF	TGTGCCAGCAGTGAAGCCCTCCTGGCGGATCGTAATCAGCCCCAGCATTTT
TRBV11-2	-	TRBD1	TRBJ2-7	CASSYNRGRYEQYF	TGTGCCAGCAGCTACAACAGGGGGCGCTACGAGCAGTACTTC
TRBV27	-	TRBD2	TRBJ2-3	CASSERGAGTDTQYF	TGTGCCAGCAGCGAGCGGGGGGCCGGCACAGATACGCAGTATTTT
TRBV6-5	-	-	TRBJ2-5	CASTAGAPETQYF	TGTGCCAGCACGGCAGGGGCCCCAGAGACCCAGTACTTC
TRBV18	-	TRBD1	TRBJ2-4	CASSPGNRGLRAKNIQYF	TGTGCCAGCTCACCGGGGAACAGGGGGTTGAGAGCCAAAAACATTCAGTACTTC
TRBV7-8	few	-	TRBJ1-2	CASSPRVAYGYTF	TGTGCCAGCAGCCCCAGGGTGGCCTATGGCTACACCTTC
TRBV13	-	-	TRBJ2-7	CASKQGTIDEQYF	TGTGCCAGCAAACAGGGTACGATCGACGAGCAGTACTTC
TRBV19	-	TRBD1	TRBJ1-6	CASSWDRGDSPLHF	TGTGCCAGTAGCTGGGACAGGGGAGATTCACCCCTCCACTTT
TRBV5-8	-	-	TRBJ1-2	CASIGGIVHYGYTF	TGTGCCAGCATCGGAGGTATCGTTCACTATGGCTACACCTTC
TRBV5-1	-	TRBD1	TRBJ2-1	CASSRGTGTYNEQFF	TGCGCCAGCAGCAGGGGGACAGGGACCTACAATGAGCAGTTCTTC
TRBV6-2/TRBV6-3	-	-	TRBJ1-2	CASSYLSGNYGYTF	TGTGCCAGCAGTTACCTCTCAGGGAACTATGGCTACACCTTC
TRBV27	-	-	TRBJ2-3	CASSGNVGATDTQYF	TGTGCCAGCAGCGGAAATGTGGGGGCCACAGATACGCAGTATTTT
TRBV2	-	TRBD1	TRBJ2-7	CASPGQGNEQYF	TGTGCCTCACCGGGACAGGGAAACGAGCAGTACTTC
TRBV29-1	-	-	TRBJ1-1	CSVVGAWTEAFF	TGCAGCGTTGTGGGGGCGTGGACTGAAGCTTTCTTT
TRBV12-3/TRBV12-4	-	-	TRBJ2-5	CASSWRETQYF	TGTGCCAGCAGTTGGAGGGAGACCCAGTACTTC
TRBV21-1	-	-	TRBJ2-7	CASSTRTGRSYEQYF	TGTGCCAGCAGCACTCGGACAGGGAGGAGCTACGAGCAGTACTTC
TRBV9	-	TRBD1	TRBJ2-5	CASSVVDRAETQYF	TGTGCCAGCAGCGTAGTCGACAGGGCTGAGACCCAGTACTTC
TRBV5-4	-	-	TRBJ1-6	CASSLSSRLLNSPLHF	TGTGCCAGCAGCTTGAGTTCGCGGCTCCTCAATTCACCCCTCCACTTT
TRBV7-9	-	-	TRBJ1-2	CASSLGAQPLGYGYTF	TGTGCCAGCAGCTTGGGAGCTCAGCCCCTTGGCTATGGCTACACCTTC